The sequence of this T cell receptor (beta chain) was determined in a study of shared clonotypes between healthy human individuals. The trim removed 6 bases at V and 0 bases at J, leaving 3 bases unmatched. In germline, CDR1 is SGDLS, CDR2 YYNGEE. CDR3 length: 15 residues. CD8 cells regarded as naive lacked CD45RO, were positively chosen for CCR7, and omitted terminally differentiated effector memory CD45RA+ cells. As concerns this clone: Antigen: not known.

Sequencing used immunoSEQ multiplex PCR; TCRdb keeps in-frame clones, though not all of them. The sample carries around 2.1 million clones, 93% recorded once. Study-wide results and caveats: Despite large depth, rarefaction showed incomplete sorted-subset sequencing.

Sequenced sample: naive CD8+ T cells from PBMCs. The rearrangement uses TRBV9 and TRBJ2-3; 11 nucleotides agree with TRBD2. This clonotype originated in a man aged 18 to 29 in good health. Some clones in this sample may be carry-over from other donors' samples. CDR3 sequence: CASTSSGGSTDTQYF. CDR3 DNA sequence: TGTGCCAGCACCTCTAGCGGGGGGAGCACAGATACGCAGTATTTT.